This T cell receptor beta chain is from a study of blood T cell repertoires in COVID-19. Germline loops: CDR1 LGHNA, CDR2 YNFKEQ. The CDR3 totals 16 residues. Trimming removed 3 bases at V and 3 bases at J, with 16 bases between. Profiled with immunoSEQ multiplex PCR; TCRdb holds only in-frame clones, not every one. The sample has under 250,000 clones, 82% seen once. The sequenced sample consisted of peripheral blood. The sequence was collected from a woman between 65 and 79 years old with COVID-19, enrolled during active disease. The chain links TRBV4-2 to TRBJ2-3; possibly TRBD2 for D (6 bases). In DNA, the CDR3 is TGTGCCAGCAGCCAGGTGGTCCGGGGGATGACAGATACGCAGTATTTT. Amino acids: CASSQVVRGMTDTQYF.